This entry lists 24 T cell receptor beta chains sequenced from one sample in a study of blood T cell repertoires in COVID-19. Method: immunoSEQ multiplex PCR; TCRdb's copy keeps in-frame clones and lacks some. There are roughly 230,000 clones in the sample; roughly 83% occur only once, and around 7% lies in the top ten. The sequencing input was peripheral blood. The receptors originated from a woman aged 50 to 60 with acute or convalescent COVID-19.

V and J are TRBV19 and TRBJ2-3; 10 nucleotides agree with TRBD2. CDR1 and CDR2 (germline): LNHDA, SQIVND (reference sequence). V gave up 1 base and J gave up 3 bases; unmatched junction bases: 7. CDR3 size: 17 residues. The CDR3 loop is CASSIGSGGPNTDTQYF. DNA for the CDR3: TGTGCCAGTAGTATAGGTAGCGGGGGGCCAAATACAGATACGCAGTATTTT. Drawing the rest from reference TRBV19 and TRBJ2-3, the complete variable domain is DGGITQSPKYLFRKEGQNVTLSCEQNLNHDAMYWYRQDPGQGLRLIYYSQIVNDFQKGDIAEGYSVSREKKESFPLTVTSAQKNPTAFYLCASSIGSGGPNTDTQYFGPGTRLTVL.

The CDR3 spells CASSPDISNEKLFF. The CDR3 coding sequence is TGTGCCAGCAGTCCGGACATCTCTAATGAAAAACTGTTTTTT. V is TRBV27 and J is TRBJ1-4, with a tentative D call TRBD1 (5 bases). CDR1 and CDR2 (germline): MNHEY, SMNVEV (reference sequence). This CDR3 spans 14 amino acids. V lost 5 bases to trimming and J lost 3 bases, with 10 bases between them.

The chain joins TRBV28 to TRBJ1-3, with 9 nucleotides matching TRBD1. With V trimmed by 5 bases and J by 2 bases, 4 bases remained unmatched. Germline-derived CDR1 and CDR2 are MDHEN and SYDVKM. The CDR3 contains 15 residues. DNA of the CDR3: TGTGCCAGCAGTCCTCGGACAGGGGCTGGAAACACCATATATTTT. It is translated as CASSPRTGAGNTIYF.

The count of this clone is one. The gene calls are TRBV29-1 and TRBJ2-7; TRBD2 matches 7 bases. This CDR3 spans 14 amino acids. Germline lookup yields CDR1 SQVTM and CDR2 ANQGSEA. The trim removed 7 bases at V and 3 bases at J, leaving 12 bases unmatched. DNA of the CDR3: TGCAGCGCTGAGTTCTCCGGGACTAACTACGAGCAGTACTTC. Translating gives CSAEFSGTNYEQYF.

J is TRBJ1-2 and V is TRBV21-1; the DNA was not used to check the table's D call, TRBD1. TRBV21-1 is termed a pseudogene. This CDR3 has 18 amino acids. The CDR3 here is CASSENKQPRQLNYGYTF. The CDR3 DNA follows: TGTGCCAGCAGCGAAAATAAACAACCCCGACAGTTGAACTATGGCTACACCTTC.

This clone was detected a few times. The V gene is TRBV29-1, the J gene TRBJ2-1; possible D gene TRBD2, 6 bases. Germline loops: CDR1 SQVTM, CDR2 ANQGSEA. The CDR3 covers 15 residues. The V end was cut by 0 bases, the J end by 0 bases, with 9 bases between. The DNA of the CDR3 is TGCAGCGTTGAAGATCAGGGACTCTCCTACAATGAGCAGTTCTTC. Translating it yields CSVEDQGLSYNEQFF.

The CDR3 region has the DNA TGTGCCAGCTCACCGTTGACAGCCCAAGGCAGCTACGAGCAGTACTTC. This gives the protein CASSPLTAQGSYEQYF. J is TRBJ2-7 and V is TRBV18, with a tentative D call TRBD1 (5 bases). CDR3 length equals 16 residues. Germline lookup yields CDR1 KGHSH and CDR2 LQKENI. Deletions cut 3 bases from V and 3 bases from J, with 18 bases between.

The chain is built from TRBV6-5 and TRBJ1-2; the match to TRBD1 covers 7 bases. Germline CDR1 and CDR2: MNHEY and SVGAGI. The CDR3 length is 13 residues. Trimming took 6 bases from V and 7 from J; bases not matched to a gene: 8. CDR3: CASRDRVGSGYTF. The DNA of the CDR3 is TGTGCCAGCAGAGACAGGGTAGGGAGTGGCTACACCTTC.

The rearrangement joins TRBV6-6 to TRBJ1-5; 10 bases line up with TRBD1. V shed 6 bases and J 5 bases; nucleotides not matched to a gene: 7. This CDR3 has 15 residues. The germline gives CDR1 MNHNY, CDR2 SVGAGI (reference sequence). CDR3 nucleotide sequence: TGTGCCAGCAGAATGGACAGGGGGGAATATCAGCCCCAGCATTTT. This gives the protein CASRMDRGEYQPQHF.

This clone occurred a few times. The chain recombines TRBV19 with TRBJ2-1; D is undetermined. With 0 bases removed from V and 4 bases from J, the gap between germline ends came to 10 bases. Germline lookup yields CDR1 LNHDA and CDR2 SQIVND (reference sequence). The CDR3 sequence is 15 residues long. The CDR3 DNA sequence: TGTGCCAGTAGTATAGAGAGTCTCTCGTACAATGAGCAGTTCTTC. The encoded protein is CASSIESLSYNEQFF.

V is TRBV4-2 and J is TRBJ1-6; 10 bases map to TRBD1. CDR3 length equals 17 residues. The germline V gene has CDR1 LGHNA and CDR2 YNFKEQ. V shed 0 bases and J 9 bases; nucleotides not matched to a gene: 8. This CDR3 reads CASSQDARDRGLSPLHF. The CDR3 bases are TGTGCCAGCAGCCAAGATGCGCGAGACAGGGGGCTTTCACCCCTCCACTTT.

The rearrangement joins TRBV5-6 to TRBJ1-1, with 11 bases identical to TRBD1. The germline V gene encodes CDR1 SGHDT and CDR2 YYEEEE. The CDR3 extends over 13 amino acids. The CDR3 reads CVGQGDVGIEAFF. CDR3 coding DNA: TGTGTGGGACAGGGGGATGTCGGGATCGAAGCTTTCTTT. The full variable domain, its missing parts supplied by reference TRBV5-6 and TRBJ1-1, is DAGVTQSPTHLIKTRGQQVTLRCSPKSGHDTVSWYQQALGQGPQFIFQYYEEEERQRGNFPDRFSGHQFPNYSSELNVNALLLGDSALYLCVGQGDVGIEAFFGQGTRLTVV.

V is TRBV11-1 and J is TRBJ2-3; 9 bases line up with TRBD2. From germline, CDR1 is SGHAT and CDR2 FQDESV (reference sequence). Germline trimming cut 0 bases from V and 0 bases from J; bases unmatched to any gene: 1. The CDR3 runs to 16 residues. CDR3 loop: CASSLAAGGSTDTQYF. The CDR3 region has the DNA TGTGCCAGCAGCTTAGCTGCGGGAGGGAGCACAGATACGCAGTATTTT. The full variable domain, rest sourced from reference TRBV11-1 and TRBJ2-3, is EAEVAQSPRYKITEKSQAVAFWCDPISGHATLYWYRQILGQGPELLVQFQDESVVDDSQLPKDRFSAERLKGVDSTLKIQPAELGDSAMYLCASSLAAGGSTDTQYFGPGTRLTVL.

The V call is TRBV24-1, the J call TRBJ2-3, with a weak D call TRBD2 (6 bases). CDR1 is KGHDR, CDR2 SFDVKD, per germline. The CDR3 consists of 16 residues. Deletions cut 5 bases from V and 3 bases from J, with 17 bases between. The CDR3 bases are TGTGCCACCAGTGCCCCGGGTCGGGCGGGGACAGATACGCAGTATTTT. This sequence encodes CATSAPGRAGTDTQYF.

The gene calls are TRBV11-2 and TRBJ1-3; 9 positions match TRBD1. J lost 10 bases, V lost 0 bases, and 10 bases had no gene match. This CDR3 contains 16 residues. CDR1 is SGHAT, CDR2 FQNNGV, per germline. The CDR3 DNA follows: TGTGCCAGCAGCTTAGATACGGGACAGGGAGGAAGTACCATATATTTT. This encodes CASSLDTGQGGSTIYF.

V is TRBV6-2 or TRBV6-3 and J is TRBJ1-1; the D is unclear. Trimming removed 2 bases from V and 1 base from J, with 11 bases in between. Germline CDR1 is MNHEY and CDR2 is SVGEGT. The CDR3 runs 15 residues. CDR3 in amino acids: CASSYDLLANTEAFF. The CDR3 bases are TGTGCCAGCAGTTACGATCTCCTGGCGAACACTGAAGCTTTCTTT.

The rearrangement links TRBV28 to TRBJ1-2, with D maybe TRBD1 (6 bases). The CDR3 totals 15 residues. V dropped 5 bases and J dropped 8 bases, with 21 bases sitting between them. CDR1 MDHEN and CDR2 SYDVKM come from the germline V gene. The CDR3 region has the DNA TGTGCCAGCAGTCTATCACTTCAGGGGATGACAGGCTACACCTTC. It encodes CASSLSLQGMTGYTF.

V gene TRBV10-3 combines with J gene TRBJ1-2; no definite D call. V was clipped by 10 bases and J by 2 bases, with 14 bases between them. The germline V gene has CDR1 ENHRY and CDR2 SYGVKD. This CDR3 is 13 amino acids long. The CDR3 loop reads CASGIDFNYGYTF. CDR3 coding DNA: TGTGCCAGCGGTATCGACTTCAACTATGGCTACACCTTC.

The chain links TRBV5-1 to TRBJ2-7, with 7 bases lining up with TRBD1. Per the germline V gene, CDR1 is SGHRS and CDR2 is YFSETQ. This CDR3 has 14 amino acids. V lost 4 bases to trimming and J lost 0 bases; unmatched junction nucleotides: 4. The DNA for the CDR3 is TGCGCCAGCAGCCTGGGGGACAGCTCCTACGAGCAGTACTTC. Translating it yields CASSLGDSSYEQYF.

Written as DNA, the CDR3 is TGTGCCAGTAGTACCGCCGGGACAATTTTTAATCAGCCCCAGCATTTT. It translates to CASSTAGTIFNQPQHF. The genes are TRBV19 and TRBJ1-5; tentatively, D is TRBD1 (6 bases). The ends were cut back, 4 bases at V and 4 bases at J, with 17 bases in the middle. Germline V lookup: CDR1 LNHDA, CDR2 SQIVND (reference sequence). The length of the CDR3 is 16 residues.

The chain recombines TRBV27 with TRBJ2-2; D might be TRBD1 (6 bases). CDR1 is MNHEY and CDR2 is SMNVEV in the germline V gene (reference sequence). The CDR3 consists of 15 residues. V was cut by 6 bases and J by 5 bases, with 16 bases left in between. DNA of the CDR3: TGTGCCAGCAGCCGCCGGGACATGCATACCGGGGAGCTGTTTTTT. Encoded protein: CASSRRDMHTGELFF.

The CDR3 coding sequence is TGTGCCAGTAGTATAGAACGGGGCTACACCTTC. It is translated as CASSIERGYTF. This chain links TRBV19 with TRBJ1-2; the D is unclear. The germline CDR1 and CDR2 sequences are LNHDA and SQIVND (reference sequence). V was clipped by 0 bases and J by 8 bases, with 4 bases between them. CDR3 length equals 11 residues.

V and J are TRBV19 and TRBJ2-7; TRBD2 might be the D (6 bases). Germline-derived CDR1 and CDR2 are LNHDA and SQIVND (reference sequence). The CDR3 runs to 15 residues. V lost 6 bases to trimming and J lost 2 bases, with 17 bases between them. The CDR3 DNA reads as TGTGCCAGTAGGTATTCGGGGGACGGTACCTACGAGCAGTACTTC. Its protein is CASRYSGDGTYEQYF.

V usage is TRBV5-1 and J usage is TRBJ2-7; D may be TRBD1 (6 bases). V was shortened by 0 bases and J by 0 bases, with 13 bases between the two germline ends. Germline V CDR1 and CDR2: SGHRS, YFSETQ. The CDR3 is made up of 16 amino acids. For the CDR3, the DNA is TGCGCCAGCAGCTTGGTTGCAGGGGAGAGCTCCTACGAGCAGTACTTC. It translates to CASSLVAGESSYEQYF.